These 22 T cell receptor beta chains originate from one sample sequenced in a study of T cell responses to AZD1222 COVID-19 vaccine. This table comes from immunoSEQ multiplex PCR, and its TCRdb copy is limited to in-frame clones, with some not included. This sample yields 85,000 to 110,000 clones, of which over 75% are seen a single time; about 20% belongs to the top ten. This sample comprised peripheral blood, obtained on day 0 of AZD1222 vaccination. The source is an adult in good health.

CDR3 nucleotides: TGTGCCACCAGCAGACGGTTCTCTGGGGCCAACGTCCTGACTTTC. This translates into CATSRRFSGANVLTF. The chain couples TRBV15 to TRBJ2-6, with no clear D. Deletions cut 2 bases from V and 0 bases from J, with 5 bases between. The CDR3 spans 15 residues. Per germline, CDR1 LNHNV and CDR2 YYDKDF (reference sequence).

This clone appeared once. The CDR3 protein is CASSPDRDGYTF. The CDR3 nucleotides read TGTGCCAGCTCGCCCGACAGGGATGGCTACACCTTC. The chain couples TRBV18 to TRBJ1-2, with 7 bases fitting TRBD1. Germline loops: CDR1 KGHSH, CDR2 LQKENI. The CDR3 runs 12 residues. V was clipped by 6 bases and J by 6 bases; unmatched bases: 4.

The V and J genes are TRBV7-9 and TRBJ1-2; D uncertain. V gave up 1 base and J gave up 5 bases, with 2 bases separating them. In germline, CDR1 is SEHNR, CDR2 FQNEAQ (reference sequence). The CDR3 is 11 amino acids. DNA of the CDR3: TGTGCCAGCAGCTTAGAGTATGGCTACACCTTC. Its protein is CASSLEYGYTF.

The J gene is TRBJ2-1, the V gene TRBV28; 12 bases align to TRBD2. Trimming cost V 6 bases and J 12 bases; bases outside gene matches: 15. From germline, CDR1 is MDHEN and CDR2 SYDVKM. The CDR3 spans 16 residues. The CDR3 loop is CASRPRGTSGHVVQFF. The CDR3 DNA reads as TGTGCCAGCAGGCCGCGCGGGACTAGCGGGCATGTGGTGCAGTTCTTC.

This sequence joins TRBV19 and TRBJ1-2; D may be TRBD1 (5 bases). The CDR3 covers 14 residues. The germline V and J ends were trimmed by 5 bases and 2 bases, with 12 bases remaining between them. Germline CDR1 reads LNHDA; CDR2 reads SQIVND (reference sequence). The CDR3: CASSVSGTNYGYTF. The CDR3 region has the DNA TGTGCCAGTAGTGTGTCAGGGACCAACTATGGCTACACCTTC.

This chain links TRBV6-2 or TRBV6-3 with TRBJ2-4, with D maybe TRBD1 (6 bases). Germline lookup yields CDR1 MNHEY and CDR2 SVGEGT. The V and J ends lost 6 bases and 9 bases respectively, with 15 bases between them. The CDR3 covers 13 residues. The CDR3 is CASSKTGSGIQYF. The CDR3 DNA reads TGTGCCAGCAGCAAGACAGGCTCGGGCATTCAGTACTTC.

The rearrangement links TRBV11-2 to TRBJ2-3; the D is unclear. V lost 1 base and J 4 bases, leaving 9 bases between the germline ends. The CDR3 is 14 amino acids. Per germline, CDR1 SGHAT and CDR2 FQNNGV. The CDR3 loop reads CASSLGYHADTQYF. In DNA form, the CDR3 reads TGTGCCAGCAGCTTAGGTTACCACGCAGATACGCAGTATTTT.

The CDR3 coding sequence is TGTGCCACTAGACAGTTAGTAAGCGGCAATCAGCCCCAGCATTTT. Translating gives CATRQLVSGNQPQHF. J is TRBJ1-5 and V is TRBV19, with D perhaps TRBD1 (5 bases). Deletions cut 10 bases from V and 2 bases from J, with 18 bases between. Germline CDR1 and CDR2: LNHDA and SQIVND (reference sequence). This CDR3 is 15 amino acids long. The full variable domain, its missing parts supplied by reference TRBV19 and TRBJ1-5, is DGGITQSPKYLFRKEGQNVTLSCEQNLNHDAMYWYRQDPGQGLRLIYYSQIVNDFQKGDIAEGYSVSREKKESFPLTVTSAQKNPTAFYLCATRQLVSGNQPQHFGDGTRLSIL.

The chain couples TRBV28 to TRBJ1-1; D perhaps matches TRBD1 (5 bases). V dropped 6 bases and J dropped 4 bases, with 12 bases sitting between them. Germline V gene data show CDR1 as MDHEN and CDR2 as SYDVKM. The CDR3 has 13 amino acids. CDR3 sequence (DNA): TGTGCCAGCAGCGGGGGTTTAACCACTGAAGCTTTCTTT. Translating it yields CASSGGLTTEAFF.

The chain is built from TRBV28 and TRBJ2-2; D perhaps matches TRBD2 (5 bases). Trimming shortened V by 8 bases and J by 1 base, and 11 bases separated the two germline ends. The CDR3 totals 14 residues. Germline loops: CDR1 MDHEN, CDR2 SYDVKM. CDR3 region: CASQRTLNTGELFF. The CDR3 bases are TGTGCCAGCCAAAGGACTTTGAACACCGGGGAGCTGTTTTTT.

The V call is TRBV28, the J call TRBJ1-5; D ambiguous. Trimming removed 6 bases at V and 2 bases at J, with 8 bases between. Germline V gene data show CDR1 as MDHEN and CDR2 as SYDVKM. The CDR3 runs to 13 residues. CDR3 sequence: CASSPYRNQPQHF. As DNA, the CDR3 is TGTGCCAGCAGCCCCTATCGCAATCAGCCCCAGCATTTT.

V gene TRBV7-9 combines with J gene TRBJ1-5; 7 nucleotides agree with TRBD1. Per germline, CDR1 SEHNR and CDR2 FQNEAQ (reference sequence). The V segment lost 5 bases and the J segment 8 bases; nucleotides outside the gene matches: 9. The CDR3 spans 14 residues. The CDR3 protein is CASSTGQIFEPQHF. For the CDR3, the DNA is TGTGCCAGCAGCACGGGACAGATTTTCGAGCCCCAGCATTTT.

The chain uses TRBV25-1 and TRBJ1-6, with D uncertain. This CDR3 contains 14 residues. Between the trimmed V and J ends, which lost 6 bases and 9 bases, there was a span of 15 bases. The germline gives CDR1 MGHDK, CDR2 SYGVNS. Written as DNA, the CDR3 is TGTGCCAGCAGGGAACAGTGGGTAGTTTCACCCCTCCACTTT. The encoded protein is CASREQWVVSPLHF. The whole variable domain, remainder taken from reference TRBV25-1 and TRBJ1-6, is EADIYQTPRYLVIGTGKKITLECSQTMGHDKMYWYQQDPGMELHLIHYSYGVNSTEKGDLSSESTVSRIRTEHFPLTLESARPSHTSQYLCASREQWVVSPLHFGNGTRLTVT.

The chain joins TRBV6-5 to TRBJ2-7; no firm D call. Germline V gene lookup returns CDR1 MNHEY and CDR2 SVGAGI. Trimming took off 6 bases at V and 2 bases at J, with 14 bases between the two ends. This CDR3 has 14 residues. In DNA form, the CDR3 reads TGTGCCAGCAGCTCCCCTGGGCGGACCTACGAGCAGTACTTC. Translated: CASSSPGRTYEQYF.

The rearrangement uses TRBV10-1 and TRBJ2-3, with unresolved D. Germline loops: CDR1 WNHNN, CDR2 SYGVQD (reference sequence). The CDR3 loop spans 12 amino acids. The V end lost 3 bases, the J end lost 0 bases, and 1 base lay between the germline ends. The CDR3 DNA follows: TGCGCCAGCAGTGAAAGCACAGATACGCAGTATTTT. This codes for CASSESTDTQYF.

The genes are TRBV6-2 or TRBV6-3 and TRBJ2-5; D is ambiguous. Germline CDR1 is MNHEY and CDR2 is SVGEGT. There are 16 residues in the CDR3. V was cut by 0 bases and J by 5 bases, with 16 bases left in between. The CDR3 sequence: CASSYSDGWEWETQYF. The CDR3 nucleotides read TGTGCCAGCAGTTACTCGGACGGGTGGGAATGGGAGACCCAGTACTTC.

The chain carries TRBV27 and TRBJ1-2, with D unresolved. CDR1 and CDR2 (germline): MNHEY, SMNVEV (reference sequence). This CDR3 region has 15 residues. Trimming shortened V by 6 bases and J by 3 bases, and 17 bases separated the two germline ends. Here the CDR3 DNA reads TGTGCCAGCAGGACGGGAGGGAGTTTGGACTATGGCTACACCTTC. This encodes CASRTGGSLDYGYTF.

This clone showed up just a few times. This chain uses TRBV7-9 with TRBJ1-2; D call uncertain. V dropped 0 bases and J dropped 1 base, with 6 bases sitting between them. In germline, CDR1 is SEHNR, CDR2 FQNEAQ (reference sequence). CDR3 size: 14 residues. Here the CDR3 DNA reads TGTGCCAGCAGCTTAGCCGGCGGTAACTATGGCTACACCTTC. It yields the protein CASSLAGGNYGYTF.

The J gene is TRBJ1-2, the V gene TRBV7-9; D is possibly TRBD1 (6 bases). The CDR3 length is 17 residues. Germline values: CDR1 SEHNR, CDR2 FQNEAQ (reference sequence). The ends were cut back, 6 bases at V and 1 base at J, with 21 bases in the middle. CDR3 DNA sequence: TGTGCCAGCAGGCGCTGGACAGTCCAACAACTTAACTATGGCTACACCTTC. Protein: CASRRWTVQQLNYGYTF.

The chain is built from TRBV10-3 and TRBJ1-5, with 7 bases aligning to TRBD1. With V trimmed by 4 bases and J by 3 bases, 6 bases remained unmatched. The CDR3 consists of 15 residues. Germline CDR1 ENHRY, CDR2 SYGVKD. The CDR3 loop is CAISGSGGPNQPQHF. CDR3 DNA sequence: TGTGCCATCAGTGGTTCAGGGGGTCCCAATCAGCCCCAGCATTTT.

V and J are TRBV9 and TRBJ2-1; D is unclear. This CDR3 has 15 amino acids. V dropped 0 bases and J dropped 5 bases, with 12 bases sitting between them. Germline V gives CDR1 SGDLS, CDR2 YYNGEE. The CDR3 spells CASSVALDYHNEQFF. The CDR3 DNA follows: TGTGCCAGCAGCGTAGCTCTAGATTACCACAATGAGCAGTTCTTC.

In DNA form, the CDR3 reads TGTGCCAGCAGCAAAGAGAGGAGGGACAGCGCCTACGAGCAGTACTTC. Its translation: CASSKERRDSAYEQYF. The genes are TRBV21-1 and TRBJ2-7; TRBD1 is the table's D call and was not checked against the DNA. TRBV21-1 is noted as a pseudogene. There are 16 residues in the CDR3.